Each of the 20 T cell receptor beta chains below was sequenced from the same sample in a study of blood T cell repertoires in COVID-19. TCRdb keeps only in-frame clones here, not all; method: immunoSEQ multiplex PCR. The sample includes about 21,000 clones, more than 70% seen only once; the top ten take 11%. Sequencing input: peripheral blood. The receptor set was obtained from a human donor in a cohort sampled during active COVID-19.

This clone appeared once. This rearrangement joins TRBV6-5 to TRBJ2-3, with D tentatively TRBD1 (5 bases). Germline V gene lookup returns CDR1 MNHEY and CDR2 SVGAGI. The CDR3 consists of 15 residues. The V gene lost 6 bases and the J gene lost 0 bases, with 13 bases spanning the gap. The CDR3 loop reads CASRARARSTDTQYF. The CDR3 region has the DNA TGTGCCAGCAGGGCCAGGGCTCGGAGCACAGATACGCAGTATTTT.

This clone has more than one count but fewer than ten. The chain recombines TRBV5-1 with TRBJ2-7; 7 bases agree with TRBD1. CDR1 SGHRS and CDR2 YFSETQ come from the germline V gene. V shed 0 bases, J shed 4 bases, and the junction held 4 bases outside the gene matches. The CDR3 loop spans 14 amino acids. The CDR3 reads CASSLGDRPYEQYF. In DNA, the CDR3 is TGCGCCAGCAGCTTGGGGGACAGACCTTACGAGCAGTACTTC.

The chain combines TRBV7-9 with TRBJ1-1, with D tentatively TRBD1 (6 bases). The V and J ends lost 5 bases and 1 base respectively, with 17 bases between them. The CDR3 contains 16 residues. The V gene's germline CDR1 is SEHNR and CDR2 FQNEAQ (reference sequence). For the CDR3, the DNA is TGTGCCAGCAGCCGCATGATGGGCAGGGGGAACACTGAAGCTTTCTTT. Amino acid sequence: CASSRMMGRGNTEAFF.

CDR3 DNA: TGTGCCAGCAGTGAACTACGCATCCAATACGAGCAGTACTTC. It is translated as CASSELRIQYEQYF. The chain uses TRBV6-1 and TRBJ2-7; no definite D call. Germline values: CDR1 MNHNS, CDR2 SASEGT. The V end lost 2 bases, the J end lost 4 bases, and 12 bases lay between the germline ends. The CDR3 spans 14 residues.

This chain uses TRBV6-2 or TRBV6-3 with TRBJ2-5, with D perhaps TRBD2 (5 bases). Trimming stripped 5 bases from V and 0 bases from J, with 10 bases between. Looked up from germline, CDR1 is MNHEY and CDR2 is SVGEGT. The CDR3 runs to 14 residues. DNA of the CDR3: TGTGCCAGCAGTCTACGGGGTAACCAAGAGACCCAGTACTTC. It yields the protein CASSLRGNQETQYF.

A few counts support this clone. V and J are TRBV27 and TRBJ2-7, with D possibly matching TRBD2 (6 bases). CDR1 and CDR2 from the germline V gene are MNHEY and SMNVEV (reference sequence). This CDR3 contains 13 residues. Trimming removed 9 bases from V and 6 bases from J, with 18 bases in between. The CDR3 is CASTPRERAEQYF. For the CDR3, the DNA is TGTGCCAGTACGCCTAGGGAGCGGGCCGAGCAGTACTTC.

This clone was picked up a small number of times. This sequence joins TRBV7-9 and TRBJ2-5; D might be TRBD2 (5 bases). This CDR3 contains 15 residues. Trimming took off 4 bases at V and 1 base at J, with 13 bases between the two ends. The germline V gene has CDR1 SEHNR and CDR2 FQNEAQ (reference sequence). DNA for the CDR3: TGTGCCAGCAGCTCACCCCTGAGCGGCCAAGAGACCCAGTACTTC. It is translated as CASSSPLSGQETQYF.

The chain carries TRBV25-1 and TRBJ2-3, with D possibly being TRBD1 (5 bases). Trimming shortened V by 6 bases and J by 0 bases, and 13 bases separated the two germline ends. CDR3 size: 15 residues. Germline V gene lookup returns CDR1 MGHDK and CDR2 SYGVNS. The chain's CDR3 is CASRKDRDSTDTQYF. In nucleotides, the CDR3 is TGTGCCAGCAGAAAAGACAGAGACAGCACAGATACGCAGTATTTT.

The V gene is TRBV9, the J gene TRBJ1-1; D might be TRBD1 (6 bases). The CDR3 runs to 13 residues. Germline CDR1 and CDR2: SGDLS and YYNGEE. Trimming left V 3 bases short and J 1 base short, with 7 bases between. The DNA for the CDR3 is TGTGCCAGCAGCGAGACAGGGAACACTGAAGCTTTCTTT. Translated, it gives CASSETGNTEAFF.

The J gene is TRBJ2-3, the V gene TRBV2, with D uncertain. The ends were cut back, 6 bases at V and 2 bases at J, with 9 bases in the middle. The germline V gene has CDR1 SNHLY and CDR2 FYNNEI. This CDR3 is built from 13 residues. Here the CDR3 DNA reads TGTGCCAGCAGGGAGTCATTCACAGATACGCAGTATTTT. Translation gives CASRESFTDTQYF.

This clone appeared a single time. The chain links TRBV7-2 to TRBJ1-2; tentatively, D is TRBD1 (6 bases). The CDR3 sequence is 13 residues long. From germline, CDR1 is SGHTA and CDR2 FQGNSA. V was trimmed by 1 base and J by 8 bases, leaving 11 bases between them. The CDR3 here is CASSLDRAAGYTF. The CDR3 region has the DNA TGTGCCAGCAGCTTAGACAGGGCGGCAGGCTACACCTTC.

The CDR3 region has the DNA TGTGCTAGTGGTCCGATCGGGAGGGAGATCACAGATACGCAGTATTTT. Its protein product is CASGPIGREITDTQYF. The genes are TRBV12-5 and TRBJ2-3; TRBD2 aligns across 8 bases. From germline, CDR1 is LGHNT and CDR2 FRNRAP. V dropped 5 bases and J dropped 2; count of bases not matched to a gene: 9. This CDR3 region has 16 residues.

CDR3 in amino acids: CASSPTRQGALGTEAFF. CDR3 coding DNA: TGTGCCAGCAGTCCTACCAGACAGGGGGCGTTGGGCACTGAAGCTTTCTTT. The rearrangement uses TRBV27 and TRBJ1-1; TRBD1 agrees at 10 bases. V shed 5 bases, J shed 4 bases, and the junction held 13 bases outside the gene matches. Germline V gene lookup returns CDR1 MNHEY and CDR2 SMNVEV (reference sequence). CDR3 length equals 17 residues.

This sequence joins TRBV29-1 and TRBJ2-1, with TRBD2 matching over 13 bases. The CDR3 sequence is 14 residues long. With V trimmed by 4 bases and J by 9 bases, 6 bases remained unmatched. The germline gives CDR1 SQVTM, CDR2 ANQGSEA. CDR3 bases: TGCAGCGTTGCAAGGACTAGCGGGGGTAGTGAGCAGTTCTTC. It translates to CSVARTSGGSEQFF.

The V and J genes are TRBV5-4 and TRBJ2-2; 7 bases agree with TRBD1. Trimming cost V 4 bases and J 4 bases; bases outside gene matches: 13. The CDR3 is 17 amino acids. CDR1 and CDR2 from the germline V gene are SGHNT and YYREEE (reference sequence). The CDR3 here is CASSPTAGGFGTGELFF. CDR3 nucleotides: TGTGCCAGCAGCCCAACGGCAGGGGGATTTGGCACCGGGGAGCTGTTTTTT.

The V call is TRBV10-2, the J call TRBJ2-7; D perhaps matches TRBD1 (5 bases). V was trimmed by 11 bases and J by 3 bases, leaving 23 bases between them. This CDR3 has 15 residues. The germline V gene has CDR1 WSHSY and CDR2 SAAADI. For the CDR3, the DNA is TGCGCCTCATCCAAACCGCACAGGTTCAACTACGAGCAGTACTTC. Translation: CASSKPHRFNYEQYF.

The chain is built from TRBV9 and TRBJ1-1, with D maybe TRBD1 (5 bases). V was clipped by 4 bases and J by 1 base, with 17 bases between them. Germline V gives CDR1 SGDLS, CDR2 YYNGEE. The CDR3 is made up of 16 amino acids. CDR3 region: CASSPNGARTNTEAFF. The DNA of the CDR3 is TGTGCCAGCAGCCCCAATGGGGCCCGTACGAACACTGAAGCTTTCTTT.

The sample holds one count of this clone. This chain connects TRBV6-5 to TRBJ2-1, with 7 bases matching TRBD1. This CDR3 comprises 15 residues. The J segment lost 5 bases and the V segment lost 0 bases, leaving 4 bases of the junction unmatched. The germline gives CDR1 MNHEY, CDR2 SVGAGI. CDR3 residues: CASSYSGTVNNEQFF. The CDR3 DNA sequence: TGTGCCAGCAGTTACTCCGGGACAGTTAACAATGAGCAGTTCTTC.

The rearrangement uses TRBV19 and TRBJ2-1; TRBD1 aligns across 8 bases. The CDR3 is 15 amino acids. Germline V gene sequence: CDR1 LNHDA, CDR2 SQIVND (reference sequence). The V gene end was trimmed by 5 bases and the J gene end by 7 bases; junction bases not matched to a gene: 10. The CDR3 is CASSVGQGTLNEQFF. For the CDR3, the DNA is TGTGCCAGTAGTGTCGGACAGGGAACGTTAAATGAGCAGTTCTTC. Full variable domain (rest looked up from reference TRBV19 and TRBJ2-1): DGGITQSPKYLFRKEGQNVTLSCEQNLNHDAMYWYRQDPGQGLRLIYYSQIVNDFQKGDIAEGYSVSREKKESFPLTVTSAQKNPTAFYLCASSVGQGTLNEQFFGPGTRLTVL.

This clone was found once. The CDR3 sequence is CASSRVRGPGIYNEQFF. The CDR3 DNA reads TGTGCCAGCAGCCGCGTCAGGGGCCCGGGTATATACAATGAGCAGTTCTTC. The rearrangement uses TRBV11-2 and TRBJ2-1, with D perhaps matching TRBD1 (6 bases). The germline V gene has CDR1 SGHAT and CDR2 FQNNGV. The CDR3 totals 17 residues. Trimming pared 5 bases from V and 4 bases from J, leaving 21 bases between. The complete variable domain, with remaining parts taken from reference TRBV11-2 and TRBJ2-1, reads EAGVAQSPRYKIIEKRQSVAFWCNPISGHATLYWYQQILGQGPKLLIQFQNNGVVDDSQLPKDRFSAERLKGVDSTLKIQPAKLEDSAVYLCASSRVRGPGIYNEQFFGPGTRLTVL.